This T cell receptor (beta chain) was sequenced during a study of CD8 T cells in Susac syndrome. This CDR3 is 13 amino acids long. V lost 5 bases, J lost 6 bases, and 14 bases lay in between. CDR1 MNHEY and CDR2 SMNVEV come from the germline V gene (reference sequence). RNA was extracted with the RNeasy kit, and a quantity of about 0.45 to 1 ug was reverse transcribed using random hexamers. Using its own MiXCR run on the immunoSEQ multiplex PCR reads, TCRdb lists one record per CDR3 protein. The table lists some 65,000 distinct CDR3 sequences, 85% to 95% of them singletons, with 0.56% in the top ten.

This receptor was identified in a human donor with multiple sclerosis. The specimen sequenced was CD8+ T cells from PBMCs. The rearrangement links TRBV27 to TRBJ2-7; D might be TRBD1 (6 bases). CDR3 sequence reads: CASSPDRPAEQYF. As DNA, the CDR3 is TGTGCCAGCAGTCCTGACAGGCCAGCCGAGCAGTACTTC.